Sequencing of this T cell receptor beta chain was carried out in a study of T-cell memory formation after mild COVID-19. TCRdb re-derived calls from the 5' RACE reads in MiXCR, one entry per CDR3 protein. Of fewer than 90,000 distinct CDR3 sequences listed, approximately 15% are singletons. The CDR3 spans 12 residues. The ends were cut back, 4 bases at V and 4 bases at J, with 6 bases in the middle. J is TRBJ2-3 and V is TRBV12-3 or TRBV12-4; the D is unclear. The material sequenced was PBMCs or a T cell subset sorted from them (not recorded which). The sequence was obtained from an adult woman who had mild COVID-19 (a few samples of this study predate the infection). Cell type and time point are not known. The CDR3 sequence: CASSSSADTQYF. The CDR3 DNA is TGTGCCAGCAGTTCTTCCGCAGATACGCAGTATTTT.